These T cell receptor beta chains were read from a single sample in a study of blood T cell repertoires in COVID-19. Generated by immunoSEQ multiplex PCR, the TCRdb table keeps only in-frame clones and is missing some. The repertoire consists of 65,000 to 90,000 clones, with around 80% occurring once and the leading ten covering around a quarter. Sequenced: peripheral blood. Source of these receptors: a man aged 55 to 70 with active or convalescent COVID-19. CDR3s include the opening cysteine and the closing phenylalanine or tryptophan. The order of the fields is clone size, J gene, V gene, D gene, CDR3 DNA, CDR3 protein. The D gene is left open where the match is weak. Clone size, where shown, is once, few, many, or a class for clones that have expanded.

.	TRBJ1-6	TRBV12-3/TRBV12-4	TRBD1	TGTGCCAGCAAGGGACAGGTTAATTCACCCCTCCACTTT	CASKGQVNSPLHF
.	TRBJ2-7	TRBV11-1	.	TGTGCCAGCAGCGGAGATTACGAGCAGTACTTC	CASSGDYEQYF
.	TRBJ1-1	TRBV15	.	TGTGCCACCAGCAGACAGAACCAGAACACTGAAGCTTTCTTT	CATSRQNQNTEAFF
.	TRBJ1-2	TRBV20-1	.	TGCAGTGCTAGTGGCGACAGAAATAACTATGGCTACACCTTC	CSASGDRNNYGYTF
.	TRBJ2-2	TRBV14	TRBD2	TGTGCCAGCAGCCCCGGACTAGCGGGGGGCACCGGGGAGCTGTTTTTT	CASSPGLAGGTGELFF
.	TRBJ1-4	TRBV21-1	.	TGTGCCAGCAGCAAAAACGGCAGGGGGCTTGAAACTAATGAAAAACTGTTTTTT	CASSKNGRGLETNEKLFF
.	TRBJ2-3	TRBV27	.	TGTGCCAGCAGGACAAACACAGATACGCAGTATTTT	CASRTNTDTQYF
.	TRBJ2-5	TRBV6-1	.	TGTGCCAGCAGTGAAGCGCGGTTGGGTAGGGAGACCCAGTACTTC	CASSEARLGRETQYF
few	TRBJ1-1	TRBV20-1	.	TGCAGTCGGGTCAACACTGAAGCTTTCTTT	CSRVNTEAFF
.	TRBJ2-7	TRBV3-1/TRBV3-2	.	TGTGCCAGCAGCCAATTTACGGGCTCCTACGAGCAGTACTTC	CASSQFTGSYEQYF
.	TRBJ2-1	TRBV11-3	.	TGTGCCAGCAGCTCGAATCTCTACGGAGAGCCCCAGCAGTTCTTC	CASSSNLYGEPQQFF
.	TRBJ1-5	TRBV21-1	.	TGTGCCAGCAGCAAAGTCCCTCGGGGGGGTTGGAGGACCAATCAGCCCCAGCATTTT	CASSKVPRGGWRTNQPQHF
few	TRBJ1-5	TRBV24-1	.	TGTGCCACCAGTGTGGGGGCCCAGCCCCAGCATTTT	CATSVGAQPQHF
once	TRBJ2-1	TRBV11-1	.	TGTGCCAGCAGCCCTAGGGGGGGTTACTACAATGAGCAGTTCTTC	CASSPRGGYYNEQFF
.	TRBJ1-1	TRBV18	.	TGTGCCAGCATCACAACGGCAGGGTTCACTGAAGCTTTCTTT	CASITTAGFTEAFF
.	TRBJ2-5	TRBV29-1	.	TGCAGCGTTGCGGAGCGCCAAGAGACCCAGTACTTC	CSVAERQETQYF
once	TRBJ1-2	TRBV7-6	.	TGTGCCAGCAGTAGCGGAGTTCACCTTTCCTATGGCTACACCTTC	CASSSGVHLSYGYTF
.	TRBJ2-5	TRBV2	.	TGTGCCAGCAGCCTAGCCCCCGAGACCCAGTACTTC	CASSLAPETQYF
.	TRBJ1-2	TRBV7-7	.	TGTGCCAGCAGCTCTTTTGCCAGGGCAATGGGAACCCCCTATGGCTACACCTTC	CASSSFARAMGTPYGYTF
.	TRBJ1-3	TRBV5-6	.	TGTGCCAGCAGCTTGGGTAGGAGCTCTGGAAACACCATATATTTT	CASSLGRSSGNTIYF
once	TRBJ2-7	TRBV28	TRBD1	TGTGCCAGCAGTTCACCGGGACAGGGGTTTTGGGAGCAGTACTTC	CASSSPGQGFWEQYF
.	TRBJ1-5	TRBV2	.	TGTGCCAGCCGACAGACCAATCAGCCCCAGCATTTT	CASRQTNQPQHF
.	TRBJ1-1	TRBV19	TRBD1	TGTGCCAGCGCAGACAGGGGGCTCACTGAAGCTTTCTTT	CASADRGLTEAFF